The T cell receptor beta chain under discussion was sequenced for a study of spatial heterogeneity in lung cancer. Study-wide context: In cases with available follow-up PBMC samples, these were sequenced at a median of roughly two years after resection.

The library protocol tagged each TCR cDNA with a unique molecular identifier. TCRdb redid the calling of the 5' RACE reads with MiXCR, one entry per CDR3 protein. The data hold around 110,000 distinct CDR3 sequences, with 9% to 15% observed a single time. The V gene end was trimmed by 5 bases and the J gene end by 6 bases; junction bases not matched to a gene: 12. The CDR3 is 16 amino acids. Looked up from germline, CDR1 is SGHTA and CDR2 is FQGNSA. Many counts were recorded for this clonotype. Its antigen is unknown. Findings and limits, study-wide: Circulating ubiquitous expanded tumor TCRs were observed more frequently at resection than at follow-up.

Time point: blood at routine non-recurrence follow-up after resection. No cells were sorted before sequencing. The whole RNA sequenced was extracted from tumor, nontumor lung or frozen PBMC. The chain is built from TRBV7-2 and TRBJ2-3; TRBD2 aligns across 9 bases. The receptor was isolated from a male donor with early-stage non-small cell lung cancer. This specimen consisted of PBMCs, obtained at follow-up. The CDR3 loop is CASSPGLAGRVDTQYF. CDR3 sequence (DNA): TGTGCCAGCAGCCCCGGGCTAGCGGGGCGGGTGGATACGCAGTATTTT.